This paragraph covers one T cell receptor (beta chain) sequence. This clonotype was observed many times. This clone's antigen is unknown. No base qualities exist here, and no much larger clone lies one base off it. These data come from a study of T cells in Graves' hyperthyroidism and ophthalmopathy (dated by TCRdb to between 2018 and 2021). Regarding the study in general: Peripheral blood samples were taken at the time of initial diagnosis, prior to any treatment. Prospective prediction of ophthalmopathy was tested in an independent validation cohort consisting of about 19 hyperthyroidism patients and 15 or so patients who later progressed to ophthalmopathy. To identify TCR V-J signatures that set the groups apart, the researchers used a discovery cohort of 100 patients, made up of 40 to 45 with Graves' ophthalmopathy and about 55 with stable Graves' hyperthyroidism. For training and testing, the roughly 100 patients in the discovery cohort were randomly divided in a 7:3 ratio. TCR Vbeta CDR3 sequencing of 120 to 150 peripheral blood samples (under 45 ophthalmopathy, about 75 hyperthyroidism and approximately 17 progressor patients) is reported in the paper. In roughly six Graves' hyperthyroidism patients, the study also compared T-cell repertoires from thyroid tissue with T-cell repertoires from blood. Once sampling was done, hyperthyroidism patients were given methimazole at a starting dose of 30 mg daily, whereas ophthalmopathy patients were given high-dose intravenous methylprednisolone. Paper-wide results and their limitations: In validation, the model predicted progression to ophthalmopathy with over 65% sensitivity and around 72% specificity, a median of around six months before onset. A model built on a 13 V-J signature distinguished ophthalmopathy from stable hyperthyroidism, reaching roughly 88% sensitivity and 81.08% specificity in cross-validation and 80%/75% in testing. No statistical method was used to fix the sample size in advance, and group allocation was not hidden from the investigators. Most expanded thyroid clonotypes (frequency above 0.001) were also found in blood, which suggests that blood repertoires may mirror thyroid immune responses.

The TCR beta CDR3 regions were amplified from RNA transcripts. For the first round of RT-PCR on the TCR CDR3, the HTBI primer set was used together with the Qiagen OneStep RT-PCR kit. A second multiplex PCR round built the libraries, followed by size selection and purification. Libraries were sequenced paired-end with 100 bp reads on an Illumina HiSeq2000. Per the source publication's procedure: SOAPnuke was used to process the raw data, with reads discarded if the reads contained adapters or uncalled bases, had a mean Phred below 15, or lacked an exact constant-primer or identifier match. High-quality paired reads were merged using COPE v1.2.5, and each unique nucleotide sequence was defined as a clonotype. MiTCR v1.1 was used to align the clonotypes against IMGT TRBV, TRBD and TRBJ reference segments. Analysis was restricted to V-J combinations with a frequency above 0.0001, which covered about 99% of repertoires. The TCS score was defined as F50 (clonal expansion) divided by E x V (chaos), with BLOSUM62-based TCRdist calculated between CDR3 peptides within each V-J. Welch's t-statistics and random forest reduced 450 to 600 V-J features to 10 to 15, which were used in a naive Bayes classifier (R e1071). Through fastp at Q25 and MiXCR, TCRdb rebuilt clones from the public reads, retaining in-frame beta chains. CDR3 protein duplicates are merged, each entry listing the most common genes and DNA. These V and J calls are TCRdb output, not the study's own analysis. Present in this sample are roughly 580,000 distinct CDR3 sequences, approximately 15% of which were seen just once. The top ten hold roughly 5.7% of the sample.

The hyperthyroidism patients were between 18 and 65 years old and newly diagnosed, with a disease duration of less than 2 months. Any patient with an uncontrolled infection, another autoimmune disease, pregnancy or lactation was excluded. Clinical symptoms, serum thyroxine and TRAb, thyroid ultrasound, and orbital computed tomography formed the basis for the diagnoses. For progressor patients, blood was drawn at the first diagnosis of hyperthyroidism, before any ophthalmopathy symptoms had appeared. PBMCs were isolated from about 9 ml of fresh peripheral blood by Ficoll-Paque density gradient centrifugation. Progressor patients were first diagnosed with Graves' hyperthyroidism and then developed ophthalmopathy during follow-up. Total RNA was extracted using Trizol reagent, and RNA quality was assessed on an Agilent 2100 Bioanalyzer. The receptor's source is a woman aged 25 to 39 with Graves' hyperthyroidism that later progressed to Graves' ophthalmopathy. Sequenced sample: blood.

The CDR3 protein is CASRDRAGEKLFF. The DNA is TGTGCCAGCAGGGACAGGGCGGGTGAAAAACTGTTTTTT. Recombination linked TRBV2 to TRBJ1-4; TRBD1 fits 8 bases in the junction. The germline V gene provides CDR1 SNHLY and CDR2 FYNNEI. V is pruned by 6 bases and J by 7 bases, leaving 4 bases of the junction without a gene match. The CDR3 contains 13 residues, cysteine and phenylalanine counted. The kept DNA is CDR3 alone, 39 bases in frame from the first base.